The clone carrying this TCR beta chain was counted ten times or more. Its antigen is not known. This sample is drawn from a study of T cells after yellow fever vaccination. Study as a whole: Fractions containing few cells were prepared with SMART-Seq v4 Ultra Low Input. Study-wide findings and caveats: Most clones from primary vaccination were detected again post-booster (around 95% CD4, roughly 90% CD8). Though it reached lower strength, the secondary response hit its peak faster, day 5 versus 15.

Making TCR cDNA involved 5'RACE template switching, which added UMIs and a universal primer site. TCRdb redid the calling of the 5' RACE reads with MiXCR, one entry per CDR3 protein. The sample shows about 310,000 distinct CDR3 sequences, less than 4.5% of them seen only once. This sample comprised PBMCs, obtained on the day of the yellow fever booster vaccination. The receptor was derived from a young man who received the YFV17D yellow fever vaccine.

This CDR3 reads CASSLEGKWQPQHF. For the CDR3, the DNA is TGCGCCAGCAGCTTGGAGGGGAAGTGGCAGCCCCAGCATTTT. V is TRBV5-1 and J is TRBJ1-5, with D perhaps matching TRBD1 (5 bases). V lost 0 bases and J lost 7, with 11 bases in between. From germline, CDR1 is SGHRS and CDR2 YFSETQ. CDR3 length: 14 residues.